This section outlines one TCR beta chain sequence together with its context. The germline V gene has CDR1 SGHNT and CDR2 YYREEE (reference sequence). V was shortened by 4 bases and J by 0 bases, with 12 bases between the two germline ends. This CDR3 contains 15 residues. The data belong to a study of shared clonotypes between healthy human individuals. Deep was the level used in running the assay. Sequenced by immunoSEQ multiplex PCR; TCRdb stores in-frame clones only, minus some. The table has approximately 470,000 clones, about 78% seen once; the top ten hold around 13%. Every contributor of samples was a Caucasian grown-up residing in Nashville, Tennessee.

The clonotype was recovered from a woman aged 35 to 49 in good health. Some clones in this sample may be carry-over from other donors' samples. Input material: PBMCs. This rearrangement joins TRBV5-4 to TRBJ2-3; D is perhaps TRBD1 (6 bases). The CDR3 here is CASSPDRSSTDTQYF. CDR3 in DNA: TGTGCCAGCAGCCCGGACAGATCTAGCACAGATACGCAGTATTTT.